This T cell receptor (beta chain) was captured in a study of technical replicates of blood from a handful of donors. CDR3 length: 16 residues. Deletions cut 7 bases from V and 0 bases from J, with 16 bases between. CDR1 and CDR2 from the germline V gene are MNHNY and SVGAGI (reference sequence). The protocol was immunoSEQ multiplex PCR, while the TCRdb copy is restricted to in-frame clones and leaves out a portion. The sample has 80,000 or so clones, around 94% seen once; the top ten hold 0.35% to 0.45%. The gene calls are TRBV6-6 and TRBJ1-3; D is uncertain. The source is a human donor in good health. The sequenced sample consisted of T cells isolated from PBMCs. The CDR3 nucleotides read TGTGCCAGCACCGGAACAGTTTCTCGCTCTGGAAACACCATATATTTT. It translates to CASTGTVSRSGNTIYF.